The 13 T cell receptor beta chains in this list originate from one sample, sequenced in a study of OX40 agonist ivuxolimab in advanced cancers. Library prep was done by the immunoSEQ multiplex PCR assay. As stored in TCRdb, this immuneACCESS dataset retains in-frame rearrangements with V and J assigned. A fraction of the clones does not appear; measured against another copy, unresolved V genes explain less than half of the discrepancy, and the remainder lacks a known reason. The sample table lists under 85,000 clones, about 88% of them with a count of one. The leading ten clones occupy about 8.6% of the sample. The starting material was CD4+ or CD8+ T cells sorted from blood, obtained in a trial of the OX40 agonist ivuxolimab. The receptors derive from an adult with an advanced solid tumor such as melanoma, head and neck, liver or kidney cancer.

The rearrangement joins TRBV6-5 to TRBJ1-2; possible D gene TRBD1, 5 bases. This CDR3 contains 15 residues. The germline CDR1 and CDR2 sequences are MNHEY and SVGAGI. Trimming cost V 0 bases and J 4 bases, with 12 bases left between them. This chain's CDR3 is CASSYSSGAVYGYTF. CDR3 coding DNA: TGTGCCAGCAGTTACTCCTCCGGGGCCGTCTATGGCTACACCTTC.

The genes are TRBV19 and TRBJ1-1, with 7 positions matching TRBD1. V was clipped by 5 bases and J by 9 bases; unmatched bases: 9. This CDR3 is built from 13 residues. The germline gives CDR1 LNHDA, CDR2 SQIVND (reference sequence). CDR3 residues: CASSSPRGQKAFF. As DNA, the CDR3 is TGTGCCAGTAGTTCTCCACGGGGACAGAAAGCTTTCTTT.

This clone was seen once. This chain joins TRBV6-5 and TRBJ1-6; tentatively, D is TRBD1 (6 bases). CDR1 and CDR2 (germline): MNHEY, SVGAGI. The CDR3 is 15 residues long. V shed 7 bases and J shed 5 bases, with 15 bases lying between them. CDR3 protein: CASTPQGSDNSPLHF. DNA of the CDR3: TGTGCCAGCACCCCACAGGGATCCGATAATTCACCCCTCCACTTT.

The V call is TRBV6-5, the J call TRBJ2-2; 7 bases match TRBD1. There are 15 residues in the CDR3. Losses at the gene ends were 0 bases for V and 6 bases for J; bases not matched to a gene: 4. Per germline, CDR1 MNHEY and CDR2 SVGAGI. The CDR3 sequence: CASSYSRGRAGELFF. CDR3 bases: TGTGCCAGCAGTTACTCGAGGGGGCGGGCCGGGGAGCTGTTTTTT.

The chain combines TRBV28 with TRBJ1-1, with D hard to call. The length of the CDR3 is 14 residues. Trimming removed 6 bases at V and 3 bases at J, with 14 bases between. Germline V gene data show CDR1 as MDHEN and CDR2 as SYDVKM. CDR3 coding DNA: TGTGCCAGCAGCCCCTCGGGAGGTGACACTGAAGCTTTCTTT. Translating gives CASSPSGGDTEAFF.

This clone has just one count. The genes are TRBV11-3 and TRBJ2-5; no reliable D call. Germline V gives CDR1 SGHNT, CDR2 YENEEA. V was shortened by 4 bases and J by 5 bases, with 11 bases between the two germline ends. CDR3 size: 13 residues. In DNA form, the CDR3 reads TGTGCCAGCAGCTCCGGTTACGGGGAGACCCAGTACTTC. Encoded protein: CASSSGYGETQYF.

In this sample, this clone turned up many times. The rearrangement joins TRBV19 to TRBJ1-5; tentatively, D is TRBD1 (5 bases). The germline gives CDR1 LNHDA, CDR2 SQIVND (reference sequence). The germline V and J ends were trimmed by 2 bases and 2 bases, with 10 bases remaining between them. This CDR3 has 15 residues. The CDR3 DNA follows: TGTGCCAGTAGTATAAGTCAGGGTGGCAATCAGCCCCAGCATTTT. As protein: CASSISQGGNQPQHF. Full variable domain (remainder filled in from reference TRBV19 and TRBJ1-5): DGGITQSPKYLFRKEGQNVTLSCEQNLNHDAMYWYRQDPGQGLRLIYYSQIVNDFQKGDIAEGYSVSREKKESFPLTVTSAQKNPTAFYLCASSISQGGNQPQHFGDGTRLSIL.

The J gene is TRBJ1-1, the V gene TRBV29-1; unclear D gene. Germline CDR1 is SQVTM and CDR2 is ANQGSEA. The CDR3 is 11 residues long. With 3 bases removed from V and 11 bases from J, the gap between germline ends came to 13 bases. The CDR3 bases are TGCAGCGTTGATCTCTCAGCTGGCGCTTTCTTT. Its translation is CSVDLSAGAFF. The whole variable domain, filled in from reference TRBV29-1 and TRBJ1-1, reads SAVISQKPSRDICQRGTSLTIQCQVDSQVTMMFWYRQQPGQSLTLIATANQGSEATYESGFVIDKFPISRPNLTFSTLTVSNMSPEDSSIYLCSVDLSAGAFFGQGTRLTVV.

This clone was observed once. The rearrangement joins TRBV18 to TRBJ1-4; 10 positions match TRBD1. The germline V gene encodes CDR1 KGHSH and CDR2 LQKENI. The length of the CDR3 is 15 residues. V gave up 2 bases and J gave up 7 bases; unmatched junction bases: 4. CDR3 in amino acids: CASSPGQGESEKLFF. CDR3 nucleotide sequence: TGTGCCAGCTCACCAGGACAGGGGGAGAGTGAAAAACTGTTTTTT.

This chain joins TRBV7-2 and TRBJ1-6; 7 nucleotides align to TRBD1. The V gene end was trimmed by 1 base and the J gene end by 7 bases; junction bases not matched to a gene: 7. The germline gives CDR1 SGHTA, CDR2 FQGNSA. This CDR3 is 16 amino acids long. CDR3 loop: CASSLGAGQMNSPLHF. The CDR3 DNA follows: TGTGCCAGCAGCTTAGGGGCGGGACAGATGAATTCACCCCTCCACTTT.

The chain recombines TRBV7-6 with TRBJ1-3; D uncertain. The CDR3 contains 12 residues. Per germline, CDR1 SGHVS and CDR2 FNYEAQ. The V and J ends lost 10 bases and 1 base respectively, with 8 bases between them. The CDR3 nucleotides are TGTGCCACCGGGTTTTCTGGAAACACCATATATTTT. Amino acids: CATGFSGNTIYF. Looking up the rest from reference TRBV7-6 and TRBJ1-3 gives the full variable domain: GAGVSQSPRYKVTKRGQDVALRCDPISGHVSLYWYRQALGQGPEFLTYFNYEAQQDKSGLPNDRFSAERPEGSISTLTIQRTEQRDSAMYRCATGFSGNTIYFGEGSWLTVV.

The chain carries TRBV6-4 and TRBJ1-2; D unclear. V was pared by 3 bases and J by 4 bases, with 12 bases between. Germline lookup yields CDR1 MRHNA and CDR2 SNTAGT. The CDR3 is 14 residues long. CDR3 residues: CASSENPAGYGYTF. CDR3 nucleotides: TGTGCCAGCAGTGAAAACCCTGCGGGCTATGGCTACACCTTC.

This rearrangement joins TRBV7-2 to TRBJ2-3; perhaps TRBD1 as D (6 bases). The length of the CDR3 is 16 residues. Trimming removed 0 bases from V and 0 bases from J, with 10 bases in between. CDR1 and CDR2 from the germline V gene are SGHTA and FQGNSA. The CDR3 region has the DNA TGTGCCAGCAGCTTAGCTGGCAGGGGTAGCACAGATACGCAGTATTTT. The encoded protein is CASSLAGRGSTDTQYF.